The 25 T cell receptor beta chains given below trace back to one sample, sequenced in a study of Ad26.COV2.S vaccination and SARS-CoV-2 variants. Assay used: immunoSEQ multiplex PCR; TCRdb lists only in-frame clones, some missing. The sample holds 300,000 to 400,000 clones; approximately 90% are singletons and the top ten take around 4.2%. Here the sequenced sample was peripheral blood, taken after recovery from COVID-19. Receptors originate from a human donor who had recovered from COVID-19.

The chain has TRBV5-8 and TRBJ1-1; 7 bases are shared with TRBD1. Germline CDR1 is SGHTS and CDR2 is YDEGEE. This CDR3 region has 13 residues. J gave up 8 bases and V 1 base, and 5 bases lay outside the gene matches. Here the CDR3 DNA reads TGTGCCAGCAGCTTGAGGGGGCCACTCGAAGCTTTCTTT. Translation: CASSLRGPLEAFF.

V is TRBV2 and J is TRBJ1-2, with D maybe TRBD1 (5 bases). CDR3 length: 13 residues. Germline V CDR1 and CDR2: SNHLY, FYNNEI. Deletions cut 6 bases from V and 4 bases from J, with 12 bases between. CDR3 residues: CASRWGRSYGYTF. The CDR3 DNA reads as TGTGCCAGCAGATGGGGCAGGAGCTATGGCTACACCTTC.

J is TRBJ1-5 and V is TRBV19, with no clear D. Germline loops: CDR1 LNHDA, CDR2 SQIVND (reference sequence). V was trimmed by 5 bases and J by 1 base, leaving 12 bases between them. CDR3 length: 15 amino acids. The CDR3: CASSVGLGSNQPQHF. The DNA for the CDR3 is TGTGCCAGTAGTGTAGGCTTGGGGAGCAATCAGCCCCAGCATTTT.

This clone was detected only once. This rearrangement joins TRBV5-1 to TRBJ1-1; D possibly corresponds to TRBD1 (5 bases). V lost 6 bases to trimming and J lost 4 bases, with 16 bases between them. Germline V CDR1 and CDR2: SGHRS, YFSETQ. The CDR3 sequence is 14 residues long. DNA for the CDR3: TGCGCCAGCAACCTGGGGACCTTGAGCACTGAAGCTTTCTTT. Amino acid sequence: CASNLGTLSTEAFF. Full variable domain (rest looked up from reference TRBV5-1 and TRBJ1-1): KAGVTQTPRYLIKTRGQQVTLSCSPISGHRSVSWYQQTPGQGLQFLFEYFSETQRNKGNFPGRFSGRQFSNSRSEMNVSTLELGDSALYLCASNLGTLSTEAFFGQGTRLTVV.

The rearrangement uses TRBV6-5 and TRBJ2-7; 8 nucleotides match TRBD1. Losses at the gene ends were 7 bases for V and 3 bases for J; bases not matched to a gene: 8. This CDR3 region has 14 residues. Looked up from germline, CDR1 is MNHEY and CDR2 is SVGAGI. The CDR3 DNA is TGTGCCAGCAAAGACAGGGGCTTCGGCTACGAGCAGTACTTC. This translates into CASKDRGFGYEQYF.

The chain joins TRBV9 to TRBJ2-5, with 7 bases matching TRBD2. CDR1 SGDLS and CDR2 YYNGEE come from the germline V gene. The CDR3 is 15 residues long. V was clipped by 1 base and J by 1 base; unmatched bases: 4. The CDR3: CASSVMGTTQETQYF. CDR3 bases: TGTGCCAGCAGCGTAATGGGGACTACCCAAGAGACCCAGTACTTC.

The J gene is TRBJ1-1, the V gene TRBV7-2; D ambiguous. V dropped 5 bases and J dropped 1 base, with 8 bases sitting between them. Germline V gene sequence: CDR1 SGHTA, CDR2 FQGNSA. This CDR3 contains 13 residues. CDR3 protein: CASSTNKNTEAFF. The CDR3 DNA reads as TGTGCCAGCAGCACCAACAAGAACACTGAAGCTTTCTTT.

This clone is medium-sized in the sample. The chain recombines TRBV7-9 with TRBJ1-4; 7 positions agree with TRBD1. The germline gives CDR1 SEHNR, CDR2 FQNEAQ (reference sequence). Losses at the gene ends were 4 bases for V and 0 bases for J; bases not matched to a gene: 2. The CDR3 is made up of 15 amino acids. The CDR3 here is CASSSGTATNEKLFF. The CDR3 nucleotides are TGTGCCAGCAGCTCCGGGACAGCAACTAATGAAAAACTGTTTTTT.

The chain has TRBV7-6 and TRBJ1-2; D remains unclear. The ends were cut back, 1 base at V and 3 bases at J, with 12 bases in the middle. The CDR3 covers 15 residues. Looked up from germline, CDR1 is SGHVS and CDR2 is FNYEAQ. In DNA form, the CDR3 reads TGTGCCAGCAGCTTAGGCGGAAGAGAGCACTATGGCTACACCTTC. It specifies CASSLGGREHYGYTF.

This sequence joins TRBV5-8 and TRBJ2-1; D might be TRBD1 (5 bases). The germline V gene encodes CDR1 SGHTS and CDR2 YDEGEE. The CDR3 has 15 residues. V lost 1 base and J lost 3, with 11 bases in between. The CDR3 sequence is CASSLYGQGYNEQFF. CDR3 DNA: TGTGCCAGCAGCTTGTATGGGCAGGGCTACAATGAGCAGTTCTTC.

This clone came up once. V gene TRBV5-6 combines with J gene TRBJ2-1; 11 bases map to TRBD2. J gave up 7 bases and V 1 base, and 7 bases lay outside the gene matches. There are 16 residues in the CDR3. The germline V gene has CDR1 SGHDT and CDR2 YYEEEE. The CDR3 sequence is CASSLLSGGARNEQFF. CDR3 bases: TGTGCCAGCAGCTTGCTTAGCGGGGGGGCCAGGAATGAGCAGTTCTTC.

The chain links TRBV7-2 to TRBJ2-1; no reliable D call. The CDR3 has 12 amino acids. The germline V and J ends were trimmed by 3 bases and 8 bases, with 8 bases remaining between them. Germline V gene sequence: CDR1 SGHTA, CDR2 FQGNSA. Written as DNA, the CDR3 is TGTGCCAGCAGCTTTTACCAGGATGAGCAGTTCTTC. It translates to CASSFYQDEQFF.

J is TRBJ1-2 and V is TRBV3-1 (or the pseudogene TRBV3-2), with a tentative D call TRBD1 (5 bases). Germline V gene lookup returns CDR1 LGHDT and CDR2 YNNKEL (reference sequence). The germline V and J ends were trimmed by 1 base and 9 bases, with 21 bases remaining between them. The CDR3 runs 16 residues. CDR3 nucleotide sequence: TGTGCCAGCAGCCAAGGACCTGTGGGGCCGAGGCAGAGCTACACCTTC. This sequence encodes CASSQGPVGPRQSYTF.

V gene TRBV6-2 or TRBV6-3 combines with J gene TRBJ2-2; D is possibly TRBD1 or TRBD2 (5 bases each). V was clipped by 1 base and J by 3 bases, with 18 bases between them. Germline V CDR1 and CDR2: MNHEY, SVGEGT. This CDR3 has 18 amino acids. CDR3: CASSYLFGKGTDTGELFF. For the CDR3, the DNA is TGTGCCAGCAGTTACTTGTTTGGGAAGGGGACCGACACCGGGGAGCTGTTTTTT.

J is TRBJ1-5 and V is TRBV5-1; D may be TRBD1 (6 bases). Germline V lookup: CDR1 SGHRS, CDR2 YFSETQ. V was trimmed by 0 bases and J by 6 bases, leaving 10 bases between them. There are 14 residues in the CDR3. The CDR3 DNA is TGCGCCAGCAGCTTGGAAGGCAGGGGTCAGCCCCAGCATTTT. Encoded protein: CASSLEGRGQPQHF. The entire variable domain, with the rest obtained from reference TRBV5-1 and TRBJ1-5, is as follows: KAGVTQTPRYLIKTRGQQVTLSCSPISGHRSVSWYQQTPGQGLQFLFEYFSETQRNKGNFPGRFSGRQFSNSRSEMNVSTLELGDSALYLCASSLEGRGQPQHFGDGTRLSIL.

The chain recombines TRBV7-2 with TRBJ1-2; a weak D match, TRBD1 (5 bases). This CDR3 contains 11 residues. Germline V gene data show CDR1 as SGHTA and CDR2 as FQGNSA. V dropped 4 bases and J dropped 13 bases, with 13 bases sitting between them. This CDR3 is CASSSQTDLTF. In DNA, the CDR3 is TGTGCCAGCAGCTCTCAGACAGATCTCACCTTC.

The chain employs TRBV2 and TRBJ2-4, with D tentatively TRBD2 (6 bases). The germline V gene encodes CDR1 SNHLY and CDR2 FYNNEI. The CDR3 is 14 residues long. The V and J ends lost 3 bases and 6 bases respectively, with 12 bases between them. CDR3 sequence: CASSDTGGGNIQYF. CDR3 bases: TGTGCCAGCAGTGACACCGGGGGTGGAAACATTCAGTACTTC.

This clone was found a few times. The rearrangement uses TRBV7-2 and TRBJ2-1, with TRBD2 matching over 9 bases. With 5 bases clipped from V and 4 bases from J, the junction kept 9 bases outside the gene matches. The CDR3 is 16 amino acids. Germline assignment: CDR1 SGHTA and CDR2 FQGNSA. CDR3 residues: CASSIEASGVYNEQFF. The DNA of the CDR3 is TGTGCCAGCAGCATCGAGGCTAGCGGGGTTTACAATGAGCAGTTCTTC.

Worth noting for this clone: Other DNA sequences in this specimen translate into the identical CDR3. The chain combines TRBV6-5 with TRBJ2-7, with D possibly being TRBD2 (6 bases). This CDR3 contains 16 residues. V shed 0 bases and J shed 0 bases, with 12 bases lying between them. CDR1 is MNHEY and CDR2 is SVGAGI in the germline V gene. The CDR3 region has the DNA TGTGCCAGCAGTTACTCTCTTAGCGGTACCTCCTACGAGCAGTACTTC. Protein sequence: CASSYSLSGTSYEQYF.

The genes are TRBV12-3 or TRBV12-4 and TRBJ1-6; a weak D match, TRBD1 (6 bases). The length of the CDR3 is 13 residues. Trimming took 6 bases from V and 15 from J, leaving 18 bases between them. The CDR3 sequence: CASSSTGTRVLHF. CDR3 in DNA: TGTGCCAGCAGCTCTACAGGGACACGGGTCCTCCACTTT.

The V gene is TRBV21-1, the J gene TRBJ1-2; no check of the table's D call, TRBD1, against the DNA was made. TRBV21-1 is tagged as a pseudogene. The CDR3 extends over 18 amino acids. The DNA of the CDR3 is TGTGCCAGCTGGTCTATTTCGAGGCGGGACAGAGAACTCTATGGCTACACCTTC. Translation gives CASWSISRRDRELYGYTF.

The rearrangement links TRBV5-6 to TRBJ2-1; TRBD2 is a possible D gene (6 bases). Trimming left V 0 bases short and J 4 bases short, with 14 bases between. Per germline, CDR1 SGHDT and CDR2 YYEEEE. This CDR3 contains 16 residues. Written as DNA, the CDR3 is TGTGCCAGCAGCTTGGGGATTAGCGGCCCATACAATGAGCAGTTCTTC. Its translation: CASSLGISGPYNEQFF.

This sequence joins TRBV28 and TRBJ1-4, with D maybe TRBD1 (6 bases). V was pared by 3 bases and J by 6 bases, with 20 bases between. The CDR3 contains 17 residues. Germline CDR1 MDHEN, CDR2 SYDVKM. CDR3 in amino acids: CASSLGVVSGADEKLFF. The CDR3 nucleotides read TGTGCCAGCAGTTTGGGCGTGGTTTCAGGGGCCGATGAAAAACTGTTTTTT.

V gene TRBV27 combines with J gene TRBJ1-1, with D perhaps matching TRBD1 (5 bases). Per the germline V gene, CDR1 is MNHEY and CDR2 is SMNVEV (reference sequence). The CDR3 is made up of 14 amino acids. The V and J ends lost 5 bases and 0 bases respectively, with 10 bases between them. CDR3 residues: CASSKGLMNTEAFF. The DNA of the CDR3 is TGTGCCAGCAGTAAGGGGCTTATGAACACTGAAGCTTTCTTT.

The rearrangement links TRBV6-5 to TRBJ1-2; no clear D gene. CDR3 length: 13 amino acids. V lost 7 bases to trimming and J lost 0 bases, with 9 bases between them. Germline CDR1 and CDR2: MNHEY and SVGAGI. CDR3 amino acids: CASIKSTNYGYTF. The CDR3 DNA follows: TGTGCCAGCATTAAGTCGACTAACTATGGCTACACCTTC.